This T cell receptor (beta chain) comes out of a study of vaccination and CD4 T cells after COVID-19. In regard to this clonotype: Its antigen is not identified.

Sequenced with the Oncomine TCR Beta short-read assay was DNA taken from cultured CD4+ T cells. TCRdb passed the PCR reads through MiXCR, listing each CDR3 protein once. The profile shows roughly 20,000 distinct CDR3 sequences, roughly three fifths of them singletons. Germline V gene sequence: CDR1 GTSNPN, CDR2 SVGIG (reference sequence). Trimming removed 0 bases at V and 12 bases at J, with 11 bases between. The CDR3 is 11 residues long. Described treatment: approximately 9-day PBMC culture with coronavirus spike peptide pools or control peptides (ViraFEST assay). The sample was CD4+ T cells from blood, cultured in vitro. The chain joins TRBV30 to TRBJ1-2; D gene unclear. This TCR derives from a human donor who had recovered from COVID-19. Here the CDR3 reads CAWSVPDRHTF. The CDR3 DNA is TGTGCCTGGAGTGTACCCGATAGACACACCTTC. Full variable domain (remainder filled in from reference TRBV30 and TRBJ1-2): SQTIHQWPATLVQPVGSPLSLECTVEGTSNPNLYWYRQAAGRGLQLLFYSVGIGQISSEVPQNLSASRPQDRQFILSSKKLLLSDSGFYLCAWSVPDRHTFGSGTRLTVV.